The 29 T cell receptor beta chains reported below all come from one sample, sequenced in a study of CD4+ T cells in melanoma. Only in-frame clones appear in the TCRdb table, and some are missing; sequencing was by immunoSEQ multiplex PCR. This sample carries over 130,000 clones, around 90% of them seen once, and the ten largest clones take 1.5%. These receptors all stem from a human donor with melanoma.

The chain employs TRBV20-1 and TRBJ1-2; TRBD1 is a possible D gene (5 bases). This CDR3 region has 11 residues. Germline CDR1 is DFQATT and CDR2 is SNEGSKA (reference sequence). V lost 4 bases to trimming and J lost 4 bases, with 7 bases between them. The CDR3 coding sequence is TGCAGTGCTACCGGGGGCTATGGCTACACCTTC. Translated, it gives CSATGGYGYTF.

This clone was detected only once. CDR3 nucleotide sequence: TGTGCCAGCAGCCCCCCGGGTGGGGGAAACACCATATATTTT. Its translation: CASSPPGGGNTIYF. The chain uses TRBV5-4 and TRBJ1-3; D gene ambiguous. Germline values: CDR1 SGHNT, CDR2 YYREEE (reference sequence). With 4 bases removed from V and 4 bases from J, the gap between germline ends came to 12 bases. The length of the CDR3 is 14 residues. Full variable domain (rest looked up from reference TRBV5-4 and TRBJ1-3): ETGVTQSPTHLIKTRGQQVTLRCSSQSGHNTVSWYQQALGQGPQFIFQYYREEENGRGNFPPRFSGLQFPNYSSELNVNALELDDSALYLCASSPPGGGNTIYFGEGSWLTVV.

V and J are TRBV6-6 and TRBJ1-2, with 8 bases identical to TRBD1. V shed 0 bases, J shed 4 bases, and the junction held 4 bases outside the gene matches. Germline V lookup: CDR1 MNHNY, CDR2 SVGAGI (reference sequence). The CDR3 is 15 amino acids. CDR3 bases: TGTGCCAGCAGTTACTCGTCCACAGGGGGCTATGGCTACACCTTC. Translated: CASSYSSTGGYGYTF.

The rearrangement links TRBV30 to TRBJ1-4, with D possibly being TRBD1 (6 bases). V was shortened by 3 bases and J by 0 bases, with 17 bases between the two germline ends. CDR3 length: 17 residues. Germline V lookup: CDR1 GTSNPN, CDR2 SVGIG (reference sequence). For the CDR3, the DNA is TGTGCCTGGAGCGATGGACAGTTGTTCGCAACTAATGAAAAACTGTTTTTT. It translates to CAWSDGQLFATNEKLFF.

V and J are TRBV7-9 and TRBJ2-3; tentative D call: TRBD1 (6 bases). The CDR3 covers 19 residues. The V gene's germline CDR1 is SEHNR and CDR2 FQNEAQ (reference sequence). Trimming took 6 bases from V and 2 from J, leaving 27 bases between them. DNA for the CDR3: TGTGCCAGCAGTTTCAACCGCCCTCCCTGGGGGCGAGTCACAGATACGCAGTATTTT. Translation: CASSFNRPPWGRVTDTQYF.

The genes are TRBV27 and TRBJ2-7; D remains unclear. V lost 0 bases, J lost 3 bases, and 12 bases lay in between. Germline CDR1 is MNHEY and CDR2 is SMNVEV (reference sequence). This CDR3 contains 15 residues. CDR3 protein: CASSLSSQLLYEQYF. The DNA for the CDR3 is TGTGCCAGCAGTTTATCTTCCCAGCTACTCTACGAGCAGTACTTC.

V and J are TRBV4-2 and TRBJ1-4, with a possible D match to TRBD1 (6 bases). The germline CDR1 and CDR2 sequences are LGHNA and YNFKEQ. V lost 5 bases and J lost 4, with 20 bases in between. CDR3 length equals 17 residues. Here the CDR3 reads CASSKSGTEGDNEKLFF. Here the CDR3 DNA reads TGTGCCAGCAGCAAGTCAGGGACCGAGGGGGATAATGAAAAACTGTTTTTT.

V and J are TRBV11-3 and TRBJ2-1; TRBD2 matches 9 bases. V shed 0 bases and J 7 bases; nucleotides not matched to a gene: 10. The CDR3 consists of 17 residues. Germline V gene sequence: CDR1 SGHNT, CDR2 YENEEA. The CDR3 loop reads CASSLDLGLAGTNEQFF. CDR3 sequence (DNA): TGTGCCAGCAGCTTAGATCTCGGGCTAGCGGGGACTAATGAGCAGTTCTTC.

The chain links TRBV6-1 to TRBJ1-5; 10 bases are a match to TRBD1. The J segment lost 6 bases and the V segment lost 6 bases, leaving 8 bases of the junction unmatched. The CDR3 totals 15 residues. CDR1 and CDR2 (germline): MNHNS, SASEGT. In nucleotides, the CDR3 is TGTGCCAGCAGCAAGCGACAGGGGGCATTTCAGCCCCAGCATTTT. Its translation is CASSKRQGAFQPQHF.

The chain carries TRBV6-6 and TRBJ1-5; D gene unclear. CDR3 length equals 14 residues. Trimming shortened V by 6 bases and J by 6 bases, and 15 bases separated the two germline ends. Germline V lookup: CDR1 MNHNY, CDR2 SVGAGI (reference sequence). CDR3 sequence: CASRSEGRTQPQHF. The CDR3, as DNA: TGTGCCAGCAGATCCGAGGGCCGCACTCAGCCCCAGCATTTT.

This clone occurred once. The rearrangement uses TRBV6-5 and TRBJ1-6; no firm D call. Germline CDR1 reads MNHEY; CDR2 reads SVGAGI. Trimming stripped 8 bases from V and 10 bases from J, with 15 bases between. The CDR3 loop spans 13 amino acids. CDR3 in DNA: TGTGCCAGCGCTCTGGTTGGGGAATCACCCCTCCACTTT. It is translated as CASALVGESPLHF.

The rearrangement uses TRBV2 and TRBJ1-5; 8 bases map to TRBD1. V dropped 8 bases and J dropped 9; count of bases not matched to a gene: 12. The CDR3 is 14 amino acids. CDR1 and CDR2 (germline): SNHLY, FYNNEI. Written as DNA, the CDR3 is TGTGCCAGCGAGGACAGGGTGAGCATTGGGCCCCAGCATTTT. It is translated as CASEDRVSIGPQHF.

The genes are TRBV5-1 and TRBJ2-3; TRBD2 agrees at 12 bases. CDR3 length equals 15 residues. V was pared by 7 bases and J by 4 bases, with 7 bases of the junction left unmatched. Germline V gives CDR1 SGHRS, CDR2 YFSETQ. The CDR3 region has the DNA TGCGCCAGCCGTCCCTCTAGCGGGGGGGCAGATACGCAGTATTTT. Its protein product is CASRPSSGGADTQYF.

The chain has TRBV18 and TRBJ2-3, with unresolved D. Trimming cost V 2 bases and J 3 bases, with 6 bases left between them. This CDR3 is 13 amino acids long. From germline, CDR1 is KGHSH and CDR2 LQKENI. CDR3 sequence: CASSPGITDTQYF. CDR3 sequence (DNA): TGTGCCAGCTCACCAGGGATTACAGATACGCAGTATTTT.

The CDR3 spells CASSFQGNTEAFF. The CDR3 bases are TGTGCCAGCAGCTTCCAGGGGAACACTGAAGCTTTCTTT. The V gene is TRBV7-3, the J gene TRBJ1-1; maybe TRBD1 (5 bases). V dropped 3 bases and J dropped 1 base, with 6 bases sitting between them. Germline V gene sequence: CDR1 SGHTA, CDR2 FQGTGA. The CDR3 totals 13 residues.

This clone came up a few times. As DNA, the CDR3 is TGTGCCAGCACCCCAGGGGGGCCAGAAAAACTGTTTTTT. This encodes CASTPGGPEKLFF. The gene calls are TRBV7-9 and TRBJ1-4; 7 bases are shared with TRBD1. The CDR3 is 13 amino acids. Unmatched junction bases numbered 7, after V lost 7 bases and J lost 8 bases. Germline V gene sequence: CDR1 SEHNR, CDR2 FQNEAQ (reference sequence). Filled out from reference TRBV7-9 and TRBJ1-4, the complete variable domain reads DTGVSQNPRHKITKRGQNVTFRCDPISEHNRLYWYRQTLGQGPEFLTYFQNEAQLEKSRLLSDRFSAERPKGSFSTLEIQRTEQGDSAMYLCASTPGGPEKLFFGSGTQLSVL.

The rearrangement joins TRBV6-6 to TRBJ2-7; 10 bases are a match to TRBD2. Germline values: CDR1 MNHNY, CDR2 SVGAGI (reference sequence). Germline trimming cut 2 bases from V and 5 bases from J; bases unmatched to any gene: 6. This CDR3 has 15 amino acids. CDR3 sequence: CASSYGSGGTHEQYF. In DNA, the CDR3 is TGTGCCAGCAGTTACGGTAGCGGGGGGACCCACGAGCAGTACTTC.

V usage is TRBV7-2 and J usage is TRBJ2-1, with 9 positions matching TRBD1. With 7 bases clipped from V and 4 bases from J, the junction kept 11 bases outside the gene matches. Germline V gene lookup returns CDR1 SGHTA and CDR2 FQGNSA. The CDR3 is 16 residues long. CDR3 residues: CASKEGGTGRYNEQFF. DNA of the CDR3: TGTGCCAGCAAGGAGGGAGGGACAGGGCGATACAATGAGCAGTTCTTC.

The J gene is TRBJ2-5, the V gene TRBV29-1; TRBD1 might be the D (5 bases). V lost 5 bases to trimming and J lost 4 bases, with 17 bases between them. The germline V gene encodes CDR1 SQVTM and CDR2 ANQGSEA. The CDR3 length is 14 residues. The CDR3 region is CSVIRSGALETQYF. In DNA form, the CDR3 reads TGCAGCGTTATACGGTCTGGGGCCTTAGAGACCCAGTACTTC.

In this sample, this clone turned up once. The chain employs TRBV5-6 and TRBJ2-2; D not resolved. CDR1 and CDR2 (germline): SGHDT, YYEEEE. Trimming pared 3 bases from V and 4 bases from J, leaving 4 bases between. The CDR3 covers 12 residues. The CDR3 DNA is TGTGCCAGCAGCTCTACCACCGGGGAGCTGTTTTTT. This encodes CASSSTTGELFF. Full variable domain (outside the CDR3, taken from reference TRBV5-6 and TRBJ2-2): DAGVTQSPTHLIKTRGQQVTLRCSPKSGHDTVSWYQQALGQGPQFIFQYYEEEERQRGNFPDRFSGHQFPNYSSELNVNALLLGDSALYLCASSSTTGELFFGEGSRLTVL.

Only a few counts were recorded for this clone. The chain carries TRBV30 and TRBJ2-5; TRBD1 agrees at 7 bases. The V segment lost 2 bases and the J segment 3 bases; nucleotides outside the gene matches: 18. Germline loops: CDR1 GTSNPN, CDR2 SVGIG (reference sequence). The CDR3 totals 18 residues. CDR3 sequence reads: CAWSMRQGDGWFKETQYF. The DNA of the CDR3 is TGTGCCTGGAGTATGAGACAGGGAGATGGGTGGTTCAAAGAGACCCAGTACTTC.

The chain couples TRBV2 to TRBJ2-7; TRBD1 agrees at 7 bases. Germline V gene lookup returns CDR1 SNHLY and CDR2 FYNNEI. The CDR3 is made up of 13 amino acids. CDR3 sequence: CASSWAPPTGNVV. The CDR3 nucleotides read TGTGCCAGCAGTTGGGCGCCGCCGACAGGGAATGTAGTG.

The rearrangement joins TRBV27 to TRBJ1-6; the D gene is possibly TRBD1 (5 bases). Trimming shortened V by 6 bases and J by 9 bases, and 12 bases separated the two germline ends. This CDR3 is 13 amino acids long. Germline assignment: CDR1 MNHEY and CDR2 SMNVEV (reference sequence). CDR3 nucleotide sequence: TGTGCCAGCAGCCCCCTACAGGTTTCACCCCTCCACTTT. Its translation: CASSPLQVSPLHF.

This sequence joins TRBV6-1 and TRBJ2-5; D not certain. The CDR3 has 15 amino acids. Between the trimmed V and J ends, which lost 4 bases and 4 bases, there was a span of 16 bases. Germline-derived CDR1 and CDR2 are MNHNS and SASEGT. CDR3 residues: CASSVFNWGGETQYF. CDR3 DNA: TGTGCCAGCAGTGTCTTTAATTGGGGTGGAGAGACCCAGTACTTC.

The chain recombines TRBV4-1 with TRBJ2-1; D not certain. The CDR3 length is 13 residues. CDR1 is MGHRA, CDR2 YSYEKL, per germline. V was cut by 1 base and J by 6 bases, with 7 bases left in between. CDR3 region: CASSQGVINEQFF. CDR3 nucleotides: TGCGCCAGCAGCCAAGGGGTCATCAATGAGCAGTTCTTC.

The V and J genes are TRBV19 and TRBJ1-2; tentatively, D is TRBD1 (6 bases). Trimming stripped 6 bases from V and 8 bases from J, with 13 bases between. Germline V gene sequence: CDR1 LNHDA, CDR2 SQIVND (reference sequence). CDR3 length equals 12 residues. CDR3 region: CASRQETGGYTF. CDR3 nucleotide sequence: TGTGCCAGTAGGCAAGAGACAGGCGGCTACACCTTC.

The chain combines TRBV16 with TRBJ2-7, with TRBD2 as a possible D gene (5 bases). CDR3 length: 14 amino acids. Germline V gene lookup returns CDR1 KGHSY and CDR2 FQNENV. V lost 1 base and J 7 bases, leaving 14 bases between the germline ends. As DNA, the CDR3 is TGTGCCAGCAGCCAATTTGAGGCTCCGGGGGAGCAGTACTTC. It yields the protein CASSQFEAPGEQYF.

The chain employs TRBV6-1 and TRBJ2-3; maybe TRBD1 (5 bases). Germline CDR1 is MNHNS and CDR2 is SASEGT. Trimming left V 3 bases short and J 2 bases short, with 9 bases between. The CDR3 is 14 amino acids. CDR3 amino acids: CASSDTGHTDTQYF. DNA of the CDR3: TGTGCCAGCAGTGACACAGGACACACAGATACGCAGTATTTT.

The rearrangement links TRBV5-1 to TRBJ1-6; no clear D. V was pared by 5 bases and J by 6 bases, with 9 bases between. The CDR3 has 13 amino acids. Looked up from germline, CDR1 is SGHRS and CDR2 is YFSETQ. CDR3 sequence reads: CASSTNSNSPLHF. Here the CDR3 DNA reads TGCGCCAGCAGTACGAACTCTAATTCACCCCTCCACTTT.